The entry that follows covers one T cell receptor (beta chain) sequence. This record belongs to a study of identical twins. Via MiXCR, TCRdb re-called the 5' RACE reads, giving one row per CDR3 protein. The sample comprises about 690,000 distinct CDR3 sequences, roughly 20% of which are singletons, and 4% to 5.5% rests with the top ten. This same sample was also part of a study on T cells expressing NK-cell markers.

The sample taken for sequencing was PBMCs. This sequence originates from a woman in her late teens or twenties in good health.

CDR3 protein: CASSPRTPDEAFF. DNA for the CDR3: TGTGCCAGCAGTCCTAGGACCCCCGATGAAGCTTTCTTT. The chain joins TRBV12-3 or TRBV12-4 to TRBJ1-1; no clear D gene. This CDR3 comprises 13 residues. Trimming stripped 5 bases from V and 7 bases from J, with 14 bases between.